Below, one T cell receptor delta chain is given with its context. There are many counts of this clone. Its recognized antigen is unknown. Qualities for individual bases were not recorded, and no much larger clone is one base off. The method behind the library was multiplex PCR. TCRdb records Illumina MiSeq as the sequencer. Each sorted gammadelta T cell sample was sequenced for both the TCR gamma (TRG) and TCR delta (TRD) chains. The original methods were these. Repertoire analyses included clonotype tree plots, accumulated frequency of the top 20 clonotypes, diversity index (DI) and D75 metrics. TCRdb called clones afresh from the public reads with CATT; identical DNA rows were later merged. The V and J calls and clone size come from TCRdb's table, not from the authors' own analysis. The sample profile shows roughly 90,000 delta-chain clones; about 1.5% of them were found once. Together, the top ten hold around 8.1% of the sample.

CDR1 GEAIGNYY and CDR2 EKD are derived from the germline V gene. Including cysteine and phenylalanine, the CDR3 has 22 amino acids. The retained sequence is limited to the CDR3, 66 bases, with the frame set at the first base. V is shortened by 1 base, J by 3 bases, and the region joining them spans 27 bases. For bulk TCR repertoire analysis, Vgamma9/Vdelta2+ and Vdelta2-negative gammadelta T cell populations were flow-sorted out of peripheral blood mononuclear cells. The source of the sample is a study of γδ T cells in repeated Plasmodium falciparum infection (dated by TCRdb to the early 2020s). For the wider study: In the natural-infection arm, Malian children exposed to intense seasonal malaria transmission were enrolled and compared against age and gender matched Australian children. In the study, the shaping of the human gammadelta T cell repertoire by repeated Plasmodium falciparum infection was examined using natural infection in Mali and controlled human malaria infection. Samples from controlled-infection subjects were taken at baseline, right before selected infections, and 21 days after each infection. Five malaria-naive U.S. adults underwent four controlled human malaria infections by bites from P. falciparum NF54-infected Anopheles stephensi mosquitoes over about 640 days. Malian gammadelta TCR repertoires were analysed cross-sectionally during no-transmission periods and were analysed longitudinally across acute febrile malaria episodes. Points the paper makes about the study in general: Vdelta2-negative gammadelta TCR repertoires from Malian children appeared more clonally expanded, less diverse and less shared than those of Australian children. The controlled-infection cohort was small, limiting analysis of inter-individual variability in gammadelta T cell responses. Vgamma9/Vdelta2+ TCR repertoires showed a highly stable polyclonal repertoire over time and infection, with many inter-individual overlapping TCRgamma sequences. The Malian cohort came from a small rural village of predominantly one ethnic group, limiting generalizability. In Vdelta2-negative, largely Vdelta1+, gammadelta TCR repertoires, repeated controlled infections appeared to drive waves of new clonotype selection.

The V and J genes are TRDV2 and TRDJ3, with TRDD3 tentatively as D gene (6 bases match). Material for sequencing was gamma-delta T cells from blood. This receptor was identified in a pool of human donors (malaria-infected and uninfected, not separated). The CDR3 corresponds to CACDTVLGTAVLTDWDTRQMFF. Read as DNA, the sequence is TGTGCCTGTGACACTGTACTGGGAACTGCGGTGTTGACGGACTGGGACACCCGACAGATGTTTTTC.